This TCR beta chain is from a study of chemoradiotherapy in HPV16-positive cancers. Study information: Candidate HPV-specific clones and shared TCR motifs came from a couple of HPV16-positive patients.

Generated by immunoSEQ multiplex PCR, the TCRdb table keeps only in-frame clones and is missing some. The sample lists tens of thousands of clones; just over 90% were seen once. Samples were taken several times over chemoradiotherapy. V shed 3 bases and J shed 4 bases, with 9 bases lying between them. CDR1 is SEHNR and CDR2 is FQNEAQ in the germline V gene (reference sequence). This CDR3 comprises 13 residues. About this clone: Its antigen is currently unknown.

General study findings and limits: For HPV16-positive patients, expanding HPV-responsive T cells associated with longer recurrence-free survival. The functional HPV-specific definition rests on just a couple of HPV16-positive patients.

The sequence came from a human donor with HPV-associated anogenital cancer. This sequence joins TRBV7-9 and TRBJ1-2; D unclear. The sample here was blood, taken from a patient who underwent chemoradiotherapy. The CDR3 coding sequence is TGTGCCAGCAGCTTCGTGACTCTCTATGGCTACACCTTC. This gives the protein CASSFVTLYGYTF.